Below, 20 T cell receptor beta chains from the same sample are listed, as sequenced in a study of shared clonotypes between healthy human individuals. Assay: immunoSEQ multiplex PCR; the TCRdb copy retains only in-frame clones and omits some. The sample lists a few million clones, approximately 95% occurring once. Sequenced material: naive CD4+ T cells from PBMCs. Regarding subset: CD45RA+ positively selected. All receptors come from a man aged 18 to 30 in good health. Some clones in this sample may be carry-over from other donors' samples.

DNA for the CDR3: TGTGCCAGCCACGGGGACTTTAACTATGGCTACACCTTC. Translated, it gives CASHGDFNYGYTF. The genes are TRBV6-1 and TRBJ1-2, with D perhaps matching TRBD1 (5 bases). Germline V gene lookup returns CDR1 MNHNS and CDR2 SASEGT. V was shortened by 8 bases and J by 1 base, with 11 bases between the two germline ends. There are 13 residues in the CDR3.

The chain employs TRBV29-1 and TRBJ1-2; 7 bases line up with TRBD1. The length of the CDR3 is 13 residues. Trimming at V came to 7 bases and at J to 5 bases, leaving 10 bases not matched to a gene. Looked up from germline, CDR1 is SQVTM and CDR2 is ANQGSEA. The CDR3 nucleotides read TGCAGCGACCGCTTAGGGGGCAGATATGGCTACACCTTC. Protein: CSDRLGGRYGYTF. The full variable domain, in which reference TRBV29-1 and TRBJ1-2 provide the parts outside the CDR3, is SAVISQKPSRDICQRGTSLTIQCQVDSQVTMMFWYRQQPGQSLTLIATANQGSEATYESGFVIDKFPISRPNLTFSTLTVSNMSPEDSSIYLCSDRLGGRYGYTFGSGTRLTVV.

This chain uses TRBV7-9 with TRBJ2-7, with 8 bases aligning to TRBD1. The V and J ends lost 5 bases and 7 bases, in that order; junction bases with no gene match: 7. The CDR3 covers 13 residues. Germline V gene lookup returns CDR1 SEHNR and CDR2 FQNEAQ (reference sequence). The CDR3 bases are TGTGCCAGCAGCAAGGACAGGGACGGAGAGCAGTACTTC. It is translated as CASSKDRDGEQYF. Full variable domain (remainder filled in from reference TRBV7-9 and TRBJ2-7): DTGVSQNPRHKITKRGQNVTFRCDPISEHNRLYWYRQTLGQGPEFLTYFQNEAQLEKSRLLSDRFSAERPKGSFSTLEIQRTEQGDSAMYLCASSKDRDGEQYFGPGTRLTVT.

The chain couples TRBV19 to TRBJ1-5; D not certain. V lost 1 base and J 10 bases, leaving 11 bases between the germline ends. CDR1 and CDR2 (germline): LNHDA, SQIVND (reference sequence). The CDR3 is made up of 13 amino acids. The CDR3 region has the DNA TGTGCCAGTAGTATAGTTCTCCTGGGCCCCCAGCATTTT. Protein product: CASSIVLLGPQHF. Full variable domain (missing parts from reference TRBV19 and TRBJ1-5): DGGITQSPKYLFRKEGQNVTLSCEQNLNHDAMYWYRQDPGQGLRLIYYSQIVNDFQKGDIAEGYSVSREKKESFPLTVTSAQKNPTAFYLCASSIVLLGPQHFGDGTRLSIL.

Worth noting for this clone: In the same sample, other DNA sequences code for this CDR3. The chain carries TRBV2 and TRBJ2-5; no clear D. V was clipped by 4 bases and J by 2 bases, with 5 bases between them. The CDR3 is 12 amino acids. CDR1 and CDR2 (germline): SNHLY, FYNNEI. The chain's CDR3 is CASSAGQETQYF. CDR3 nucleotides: TGTGCCAGCAGTGCCGGGCAAGAGACCCAGTACTTC. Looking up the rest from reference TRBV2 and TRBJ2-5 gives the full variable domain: EPEVTQTPSHQVTQMGQEVILRCVPISNHLYFYWYRQILGQKVEFLVSFYNNEISEKSEIFDDQFSVERPDGSNFTLKIRSTKLEDSAMYFCASSAGQETQYFGPGTRLLVL.

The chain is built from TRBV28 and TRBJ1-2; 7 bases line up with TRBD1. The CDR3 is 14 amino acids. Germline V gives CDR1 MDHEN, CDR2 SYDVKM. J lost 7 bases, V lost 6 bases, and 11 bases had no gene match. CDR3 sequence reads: CASSQPDRRGGYTF. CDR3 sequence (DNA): TGTGCCAGCAGCCAACCGGACAGGCGAGGTGGCTACACCTTC.

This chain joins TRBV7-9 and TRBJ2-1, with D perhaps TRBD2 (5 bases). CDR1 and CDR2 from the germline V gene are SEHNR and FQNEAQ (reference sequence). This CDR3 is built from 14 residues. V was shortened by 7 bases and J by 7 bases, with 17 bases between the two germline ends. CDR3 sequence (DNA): TGTGCCAGCACTGTCTCCTCCGGCGGGAATGAGCAGTTCTTC. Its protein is CASTVSSGGNEQFF. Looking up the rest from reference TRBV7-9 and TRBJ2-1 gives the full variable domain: DTGVSQNPRHKITKRGQNVTFRCDPISEHNRLYWYRQTLGQGPEFLTYFQNEAQLEKSRLLSDRFSAERPKGSFSTLEIQRTEQGDSAMYLCASTVSSGGNEQFFGPGTRLTVL.

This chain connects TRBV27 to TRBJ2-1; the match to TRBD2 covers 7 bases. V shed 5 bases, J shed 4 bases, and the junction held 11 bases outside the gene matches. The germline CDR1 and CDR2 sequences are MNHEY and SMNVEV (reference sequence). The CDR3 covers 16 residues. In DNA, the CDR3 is TGTGCCAGCAGTGGAGGTGCGGGAGTGGGTTACAATGAGCAGTTCTTC. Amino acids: CASSGGAGVGYNEQFF.

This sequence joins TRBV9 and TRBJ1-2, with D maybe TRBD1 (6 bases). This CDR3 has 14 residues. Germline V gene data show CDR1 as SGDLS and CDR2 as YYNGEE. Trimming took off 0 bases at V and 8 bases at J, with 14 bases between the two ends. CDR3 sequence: CASSVGRGARGYTF. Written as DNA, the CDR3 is TGTGCCAGCAGCGTAGGTCGGGGGGCGCGAGGCTACACCTTC.

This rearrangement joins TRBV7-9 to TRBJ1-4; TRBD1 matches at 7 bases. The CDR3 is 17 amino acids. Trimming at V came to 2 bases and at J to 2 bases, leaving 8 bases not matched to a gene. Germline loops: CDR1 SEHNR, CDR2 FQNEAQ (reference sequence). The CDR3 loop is CASSLNRGFFTNEKLFF. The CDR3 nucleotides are TGTGCCAGCAGCTTAAACAGGGGATTCTTCACTAATGAAAAACTGTTTTTT.

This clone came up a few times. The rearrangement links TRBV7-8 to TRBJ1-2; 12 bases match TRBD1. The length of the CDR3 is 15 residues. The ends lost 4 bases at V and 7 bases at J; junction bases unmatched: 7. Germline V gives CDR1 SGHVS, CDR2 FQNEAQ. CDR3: CASSSPGQGASGYTF. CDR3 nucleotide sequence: TGTGCCAGCAGCTCACCGGGACAGGGGGCAAGTGGCTACACCTTC.

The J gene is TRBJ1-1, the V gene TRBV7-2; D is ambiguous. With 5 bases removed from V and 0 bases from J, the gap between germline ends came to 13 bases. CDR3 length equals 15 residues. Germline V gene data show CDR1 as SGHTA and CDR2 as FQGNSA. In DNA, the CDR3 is TGTGCCAGCAGCCCCGGACGGACCATGAACACTGAAGCTTTCTTT. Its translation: CASSPGRTMNTEAFF.

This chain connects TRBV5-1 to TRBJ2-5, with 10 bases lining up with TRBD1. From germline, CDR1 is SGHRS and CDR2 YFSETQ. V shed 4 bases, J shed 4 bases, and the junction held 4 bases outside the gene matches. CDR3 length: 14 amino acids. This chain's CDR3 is CASSRGQGTETQYF. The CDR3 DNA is TGCGCCAGCAGCCGGGGACAGGGGACAGAGACCCAGTACTTC. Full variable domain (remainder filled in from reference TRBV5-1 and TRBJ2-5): KAGVTQTPRYLIKTRGQQVTLSCSPISGHRSVSWYQQTPGQGLQFLFEYFSETQRNKGNFPGRFSGRQFSNSRSEMNVSTLELGDSALYLCASSRGQGTETQYFGPGTRLLVL.

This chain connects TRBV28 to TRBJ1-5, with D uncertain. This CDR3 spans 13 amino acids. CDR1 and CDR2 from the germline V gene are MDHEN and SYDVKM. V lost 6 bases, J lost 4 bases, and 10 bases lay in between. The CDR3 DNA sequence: TGTGCCAGCAGGACCCCCGGGAATCAGCCCCAGCATTTT. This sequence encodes CASRTPGNQPQHF.

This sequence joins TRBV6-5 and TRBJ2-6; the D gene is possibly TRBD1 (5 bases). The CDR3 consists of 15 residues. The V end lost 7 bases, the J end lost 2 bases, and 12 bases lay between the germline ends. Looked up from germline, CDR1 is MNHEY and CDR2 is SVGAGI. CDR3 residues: CASTATEAGANVLTF. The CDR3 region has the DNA TGTGCCAGCACTGCGACAGAAGCTGGGGCCAACGTCCTGACTTTC.

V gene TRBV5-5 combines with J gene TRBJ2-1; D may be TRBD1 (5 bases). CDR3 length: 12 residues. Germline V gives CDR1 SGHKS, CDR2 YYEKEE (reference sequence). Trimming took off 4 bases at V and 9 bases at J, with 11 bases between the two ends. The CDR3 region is CASSQQAGEQFF. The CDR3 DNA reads TGTGCCAGCAGCCAACAGGCCGGTGAGCAGTTCTTC.

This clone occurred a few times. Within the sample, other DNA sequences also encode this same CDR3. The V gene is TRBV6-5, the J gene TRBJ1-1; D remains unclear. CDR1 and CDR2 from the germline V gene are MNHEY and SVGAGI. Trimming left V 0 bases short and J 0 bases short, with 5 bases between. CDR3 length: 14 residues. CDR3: CASSYSYLNTEAFF. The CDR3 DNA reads TGTGCCAGCAGTTACTCGTATCTGAACACTGAAGCTTTCTTT.

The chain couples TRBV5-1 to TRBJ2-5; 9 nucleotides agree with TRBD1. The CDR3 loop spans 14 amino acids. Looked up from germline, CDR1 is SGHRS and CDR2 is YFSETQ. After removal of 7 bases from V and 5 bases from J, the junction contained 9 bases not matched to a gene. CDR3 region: CASGSTGGRETQYF. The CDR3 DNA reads TGCGCCAGCGGGTCGACAGGGGGTAGGGAGACCCAGTACTTC.

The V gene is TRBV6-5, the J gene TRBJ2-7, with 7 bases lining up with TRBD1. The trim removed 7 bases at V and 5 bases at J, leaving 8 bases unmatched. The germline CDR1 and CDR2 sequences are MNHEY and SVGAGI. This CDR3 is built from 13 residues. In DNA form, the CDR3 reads TGTGCCAGCACTCAGGACAGGTTGGACGAGCAGTACTTC. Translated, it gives CASTQDRLDEQYF.

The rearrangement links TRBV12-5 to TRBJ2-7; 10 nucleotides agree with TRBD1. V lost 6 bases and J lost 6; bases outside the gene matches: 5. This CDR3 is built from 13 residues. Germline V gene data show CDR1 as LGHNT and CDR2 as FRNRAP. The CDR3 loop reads CASGRTGGSEQYF. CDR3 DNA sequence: TGTGCTAGTGGGCGGACAGGGGGGAGCGAGCAGTACTTC.